The rows below give T cell receptor beta chains drawn from one sample of a study of blood T cell repertoires in COVID-19. Repertoires were generated with immunoSEQ multiplex PCR, while TCRdb's copy carries only in-frame clones and drops some. The sample has 300,000 to 350,000 clones, nearly 90% seen once. Material: PBMCs or T cells enriched from blood (not recorded which). The receptors were gathered from a woman in her thirties who had recovered from COVID-19. The CDR3 runs from the conserved cysteine through the conserved F or W. The order of the fields is D gene, J gene, V gene, clone size, CDR3 protein, CDR3 DNA. The D gene is left open where the match is weak. Only part of the rows carry a size: once, few, many, or a class if the clone is expanded.

>TRBD1|TRBJ1-3|TRBV4-1|NA
CASSPQGEGGNTIYF
TGCGCCAGCAGCCCACAGGGGGAGGGAGGAAACACCATATATTTT
>NA|TRBJ1-2|TRBV18|NA
CASSPPQEGGGYTF
TGTGCCAGCTCACCCCCACAGGAAGGCGGTGGCTACACCTTC
>TRBD2|TRBJ2-7|TRBV4-2|NA
CASSQESGRAYEQYF
TGTGCCAGCAGCCAAGAGAGCGGGAGGGCCTACGAGCAGTACTTC
>TRBD2|TRBJ2-3|TRBV2|NA
CASSERGDAITDTQYF
TGTGCCAGCAGTGAGCGGGGGGACGCCATCACAGATACGCAGTATTTT
>TRBD1|TRBJ1-2|TRBV7-2|once
CASSHKRQGSLGYTF
TGTGCCAGCAGCCACAAGCGACAGGGATCTCTCGGCTACACCTTC
>TRBD1|TRBJ1-5|TRBV18|NA
CASSPPGQGGLSNQPQHF
TGTGCCAGCTCACCACCGGGACAGGGGGGTCTAAGCAATCAGCCCCAGCATTTT
>NA|TRBJ2-2|TRBV27|once
CASSRPQWGSPTGELFF
TGTGCCAGCAGCCGACCCCAGTGGGGCTCCCCCACCGGGGAGCTGTTTTTT
>NA|TRBJ1-1|TRBV2|NA
CASSGFNRDNTEAFF
TGTGCCAGCAGTGGGTTTAACAGGGATAACACTGAAGCTTTCTTT
>TRBD1|TRBJ2-2|TRBV5-4|NA
CASSRSGTGGTGELFF
TGTGCCAGCAGTCGCTCCGGGACAGGGGGCACCGGGGAGCTGTTTTTT
>NA|TRBJ2-1|TRBV7-6|NA
CASSRNRGGSYNEQFF
TGTGCCAGCAGCCGTAACAGGGGAGGCTCCTACAATGAGCAGTTCTTC
>NA|TRBJ1-5|TRBV10-3|once
CAISQDSNQPQHF
TGTGCCATCAGTCAGGATAGCAATCAGCCCCAGCATTTT
>NA|TRBJ2-3|TRBV19|NA
CASSKRRRGYTDTQYF
TGTGCCAGTAGTAAGAGGAGAAGGGGGTACACAGATACGCAGTATTTT
>TRBD2|TRBJ2-7|TRBV19|NA
CASSINGRGYEQYF
TGTGCCAGTAGTATCAACGGGAGGGGCTACGAGCAGTACTTC
>TRBD1|TRBJ1-3|TRBV30|NA
CAWSVLSILGTGDGNTIYF
TGTGCCTGGAGTGTCTTATCCATCCTTGGGACAGGGGACGGAAACACCATATATTTT
>TRBD2|TRBJ2-3|TRBV7-8|once
CASSPNSGMWGTDTQYF
TGTGCCAGCAGCCCTAATAGCGGGATGTGGGGCACAGATACGCAGTATTTT
>TRBD2|TRBJ2-1|TRBV5-1|NA
CASSPGLAERNEQFF
TGCGCCAGCAGCCCAGGCCTAGCGGAAAGGAATGAGCAGTTCTTC
>TRBD2|TRBJ2-3|TRBV19|NA
CASSKGTSGHVGDTQYF
TGTGCCAGTAGTAAGGGGACTAGCGGGCATGTGGGAGATACGCAGTATTTT
>NA|TRBJ2-7|TRBV5-1|NA
CASSPGGAYEQYF
TGCGCCAGCAGCCCAGGAGGGGCTTACGAGCAGTACTTC
>TRBD1|TRBJ1-5|TRBV2|NA
CASSARTGSSYSNQPQHF
TGTGCCAGCAGTGCACGGACAGGGAGCTCCTATAGCAATCAGCCCCAGCATTTT
>TRBD2|TRBJ2-3|TRBV19|NA
CASSITSGSGNTQYF
TGTGCCAGTAGTATAACTAGCGGCTCAGGAAATACGCAGTATTTT
>NA|TRBJ1-5|TRBV19|NA
CASRELGLKLNQPQHF
TGTGCCAGTAGGGAATTGGGCCTAAAGCTCAATCAGCCCCAGCATTTT
>TRBD2|TRBJ2-3|TRBV19|NA
CASSIIGISGSRNTQYF
TGTGCCAGTAGTATCATAGGGATTAGCGGGAGCCGGAATACGCAGTATTTT
>NA|TRBJ1-6|TRBV27|NA
CASSWENNSPLHF
TGTGCCAGCAGTTGGGAGAATAATTCACCCCTCCACTTT
>TRBD1|TRBJ2-7|TRBV5-1|NA
CASSSGQGAPYEQYF
TGCGCCAGCAGCTCCGGACAGGGGGCGCCCTACGAGCAGTACTTC
>NA|TRBJ1-6|TRBV6-5|NA
CASSSQGIQNSPLHF
TGTGCCAGCAGTAGCCAGGGTATTCAAAATTCACCCCTCCACTTT
>NA|TRBJ2-1|TRBV6-5|NA
CASSPWGDGEQFF
TGTGCCAGCAGTCCGTGGGGGGATGGGGAGCAGTTCTTC
>NA|TRBJ2-7|TRBV15|NA
CATSRLADSYEQYF
TGTGCCACCAGCAGATTAGCAGACTCCTACGAGCAGTACTTC
>NA|TRBJ2-2|TRBV3-1/TRBV3-2|NA
CASSRGGAGGGTGELFF
TGTGCCAGCAGCCGTGGAGGGGCAGGGGGTGGCACCGGGGAGCTGTTTTTT
>NA|TRBJ2-7|TRBV27|NA
CASSEQGEQYF
TGTGCCAGCAGTGAGCAGGGGGAGCAGTACTTC
>NA|TRBJ1-2|TRBV15|NA
CATSRGGQGPNYGYTF
TGTGCCACCAGCAGAGGGGGGCAGGGCCCTAACTATGGCTACACCTTC
>TRBD1|TRBJ2-1|TRBV15|NA
CATSRDLGQGWDEQFF
TGTGCCACCAGCAGAGACCTGGGACAGGGATGGGATGAGCAGTTCTTC
>NA|TRBJ1-2|TRBV15|NA
CATSSALNLMGGYTF
TGTGCCACCAGCAGTGCGCTAAACCTCATGGGCGGCTACACCTTC
>TRBD1|TRBJ1-4|TRBV6-5|NA
CASKQDRHNEKLFF
TGTGCCAGCAAGCAGGACAGGCATAATGAAAAACTGTTTTTT
>TRBD1|TRBJ2-7|TRBV11-2|NA
CASSFSGTGYSYEQYF
TGTGCCAGCAGCTTTTCCGGGACAGGGTACTCCTACGAGCAGTACTTC
>NA|TRBJ2-1|TRBV10-1|NA
CASSESSSEGYNEQFF
TGCGCCAGCAGTGAGTCGAGTAGTGAGGGCTACAATGAGCAGTTCTTC
>TRBD1|TRBJ2-7|TRBV18|few
CASSPGTGRVAEQYF
TGTGCCAGCTCACCCGGGACAGGTAGAGTCGCCGAGCAGTACTTC
>NA|TRBJ1-4|TRBV2|NA
CASILQQGWGEKLFF
TGTGCCAGCATCCTCCAACAGGGCTGGGGTGAAAAACTGTTTTTT
>NA|TRBJ2-3|TRBV29-1|NA
CSVIYRATDTQYF
TGCAGCGTTATCTACAGGGCAACAGATACGCAGTATTTT
>NA|TRBJ1-2|TRBV18|NA
CASSPPAQGILYDGYTF
TGTGCCAGCTCACCACCGGCGCAGGGTATTTTATATGATGGCTACACCTTC
>NA|TRBJ1-2|TRBV7-9|NA
CASSEYGGESTYGYTF
TGTGCCAGCAGCGAGTACGGCGGGGAGTCAACATATGGCTACACCTTC
>TRBD1|TRBJ2-6|TRBV28|few
CASRRQGVGMSGANVLTF
TGTGCCAGCAGGCGTCAGGGGGTCGGAATGTCTGGGGCCAACGTCCTGACTTTC
>TRBD1|TRBJ2-1|TRBV6-5|NA
CASSYRDRTDEQFF
TGTGCCAGCAGTTACCGGGACAGGACCGATGAGCAGTTCTTC
>TRBD1|TRBJ1-1|TRBV9|NA
CASSSVGQLNTEAFF
TGTGCCAGCAGCTCCGTGGGACAGCTGAACACTGAAGCTTTCTTT
>NA|TRBJ2-2|TRBV6-2/TRBV6-3|few
CASSYFPTGLFF
TGTGCCAGCAGTTATTTTCCGACGGGGCTGTTTTTT
>TRBD1|TRBJ1-1|TRBV6-2/TRBV6-3|NA
CASSSAGTGTLEAFF
TGTGCCAGCAGTTCCGCCGGGACAGGGACCCTTGAAGCTTTCTTT
>NA|TRBJ1-5|TRBV7-9|NA
CASSLAAGSNQPQHF
TGTGCCAGCAGCTTAGCCGCGGGTAGCAATCAGCCCCAGCATTTT
>NA|TRBJ1-2|TRBV27|NA
CASSFGLDYGYTF
TGTGCCAGCAGTTTCGGGTTAGACTATGGCTACACCTTC
>TRBD2|TRBJ2-1|TRBV3-1/TRBV3-2|NA
CASSEWGLAGGGEQFF
TGTGCCAGCAGCGAATGGGGTCTAGCGGGAGGGGGTGAGCAGTTCTTC
>NA|TRBJ1-5|TRBV19|once
CASSLSGGRQPQHF
TGTGCCAGTAGTCTCTCGGGGGGGAGACAGCCCCAGCATTTT
>TRBD2|TRBJ2-7|TRBV10-3|NA
CAISAGLAGDYEQYF
TGTGCCATCAGTGCCGGACTAGCGGGAGACTACGAGCAGTACTTC
>NA|TRBJ2-1|TRBV6-6|NA
CASRFQASYNEQFF
TGTGCCAGCAGATTCCAGGCCTCCTACAATGAGCAGTTCTTC
>NA|TRBJ2-3|TRBV5-1|NA
CASSLQRRGTDTQYF
TGCGCCAGCAGCTTGCAACGGAGGGGCACAGATACGCAGTATTTT
>NA|TRBJ1-1|TRBV7-6|NA
CASSGRVDTEAFF
TGTGCCAGCAGCGGGAGAGTGGACACTGAAGCTTTCTTT
>NA|TRBJ1-3|TRBV28|NA
CASSRDINTIYF
TGTGCCAGCAGTCGGGACATAAACACCATATATTTT
>NA|TRBJ1-5|TRBV2|few
CASRQGLSNQPQHF
TGTGCCAGCAGGCAGGGACTCAGCAATCAGCCCCAGCATTTT
>NA|TRBJ1-1|TRBV19|few
CASSIWQGGINTEAFF
TGTGCCAGTAGTATATGGCAGGGAGGCATCAACACTGAAGCTTTCTTT
>NA|TRBJ1-2|TRBV27|NA
CASSLWGGDNYGYTF
TGTGCCAGCAGTTTATGGGGGGGCGATAACTATGGCTACACCTTC
>TRBD2|TRBJ2-3|TRBV6-5|NA
CASRELAGGPDTQYF
TGTGCCAGCAGAGAGCTAGCGGGAGGGCCAGATACGCAGTATTTT
>NA|TRBJ2-7|TRBV7-8|once
CASSLGDTSYLEQYF
TGTGCCAGCAGCTTGGGGGACACCAGCTACTTGGAGCAGTACTTC
>TRBD1|TRBJ1-6|TRBV6-5|NA
CASSKGQGNSPLHF
TGTGCCAGCAGTAAGGGACAGGGTAATTCACCCCTCCACTTT